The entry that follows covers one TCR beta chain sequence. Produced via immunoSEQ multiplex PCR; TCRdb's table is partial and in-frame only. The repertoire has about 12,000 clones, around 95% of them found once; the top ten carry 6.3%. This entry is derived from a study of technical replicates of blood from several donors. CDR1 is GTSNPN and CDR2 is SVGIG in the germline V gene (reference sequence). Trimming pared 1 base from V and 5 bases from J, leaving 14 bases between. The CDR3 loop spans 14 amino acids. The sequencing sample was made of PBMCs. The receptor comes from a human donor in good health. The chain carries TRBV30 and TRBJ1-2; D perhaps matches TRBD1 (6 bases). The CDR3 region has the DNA TGTGCCTGGAGTGACACAGGGACCTTTTATGGCTACACCTTC. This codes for CAWSDTGTFYGYTF. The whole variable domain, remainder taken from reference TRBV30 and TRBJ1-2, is SQTIHQWPATLVQPVGSPLSLECTVEGTSNPNLYWYRQAAGRGLQLLFYSVGIGQISSEVPQNLSASRPQDRQFILSSKKLLLSDSGFYLCAWSDTGTFYGYTFGSGTRLTVV.